This T cell receptor (beta chain) was sequenced for a study of blood T cell repertoires in COVID-19. Sequencing was performed with immunoSEQ multiplex PCR; in TCRdb, only in-frame clones are kept and a portion is missing. Altogether approximately 170,000 clones are present, 82% being singletons, with the ten largest covering over 9.5%. Germline V gene lookup returns CDR1 MDHEN and CDR2 SYDVKM. The trim removed 6 bases at V and 7 bases at J, leaving 5 bases unmatched. CDR3 length equals 13 residues. The sequenced material came from peripheral blood. This receptor was obtained from a woman over 75 with active or convalescent COVID-19. V gene TRBV28 combines with J gene TRBJ1-2, with TRBD1 identical over 10 bases. The CDR3, as DNA: TGTGCCAGCAGGCGGACAGGGGGGGGTGGCTACACCTTC. Its translation is CASRRTGGGGYTF.